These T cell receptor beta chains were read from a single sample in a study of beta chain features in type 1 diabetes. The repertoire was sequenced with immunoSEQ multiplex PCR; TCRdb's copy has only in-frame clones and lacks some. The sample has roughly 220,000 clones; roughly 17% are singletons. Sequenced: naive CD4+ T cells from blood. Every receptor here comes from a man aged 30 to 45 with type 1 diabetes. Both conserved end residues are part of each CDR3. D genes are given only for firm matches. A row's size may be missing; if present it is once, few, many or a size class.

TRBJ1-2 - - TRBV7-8 CASSLLTGGVYGYTF TGTGCCAGCAGCTTATTGACGGGGGGAGTCTATGGCTACACCTTC
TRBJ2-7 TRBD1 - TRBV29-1 CSVGQGTTITYEQYF TGCAGCGTTGGACAGGGTACCACCATAACCTACGAGCAGTACTTC
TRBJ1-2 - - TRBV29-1 CSVEDRVYGYTF TGCAGCGTTGAAGACAGGGTCTATGGCTACACCTTC
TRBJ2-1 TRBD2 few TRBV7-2 CASSLGLAGGQGNEQFF TGTGCCAGCAGCCTAGGACTAGCGGGAGGCCAGGGAAATGAGCAGTTCTTC
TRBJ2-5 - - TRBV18 CASSPPGEETQYF TGTGCCAGCTCACCACCAGGGGAAGAGACCCAGTACTTC
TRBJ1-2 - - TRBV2 CASGETASYGYTF TGTGCCAGCGGAGAAACAGCCAGCTATGGCTACACCTTC
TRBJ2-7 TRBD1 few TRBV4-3 CASSHRQGDYEQYF TGCGCCAGCAGCCATCGTCAGGGGGATTACGAGCAGTACTTC
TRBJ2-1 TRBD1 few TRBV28 CASRVRRDRGYNNEQFF TGTGCCAGCAGGGTGCGCCGGGACAGAGGGTATAACAATGAGCAGTTCTTC
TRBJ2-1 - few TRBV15 CATSRGQLRHWFF TGTGCCACCAGCAGAGGACAGTTGAGACACTGGTTCTTC
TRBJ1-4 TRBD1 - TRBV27 CASSSQTRGEKLFF TGTGCCAGCAGTTCTCAGACCAGGGGGGAAAAACTGTTTTTT
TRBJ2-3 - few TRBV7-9 CASSLVRGTDTQYF TGTGCCAGCAGCTTAGTCAGGGGTACAGATACGCAGTATTTT
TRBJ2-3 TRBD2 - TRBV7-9 CASSLAPAGYTDTQYF TGTGCCAGCAGCTTAGCGCCAGCGGGATACACAGATACGCAGTATTTT
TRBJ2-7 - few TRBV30 CAWKMSSYEQYF TGTGCCTGGAAAATGAGCTCCTACGAGCAGTACTTC
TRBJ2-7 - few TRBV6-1 CASSDWGLIYEQYF TGTGCCAGCAGTGATTGGGGTCTGATCTACGAGCAGTACTTC
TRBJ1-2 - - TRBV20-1 CSARTDGYTF TGCAGTGCTAGAACAGATGGCTACACCTTC
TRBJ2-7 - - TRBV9 CASSAQPGYEQYF TGTGCCAGCAGCGCCCAGCCGGGCTACGAGCAGTACTTC
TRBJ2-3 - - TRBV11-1 CASSAPGLPWDTQYF TGTGCCAGCAGCGCACCGGGACTGCCTTGGGATACGCAGTATTTT
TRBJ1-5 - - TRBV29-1 CSVEPGGGRPQHF TGCAGCGTTGAGCCAGGCGGGGGCCGGCCCCAGCATTTT
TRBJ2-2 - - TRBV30 CAWTGNTGELFF TGTGCCTGGACCGGCAACACCGGGGAGCTGTTTTTT
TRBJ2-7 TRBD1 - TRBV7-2 CASSLSEGQGEYF TGTGCCAGCAGTTTGTCGGAGGGACAGGGCGAGTACTTC
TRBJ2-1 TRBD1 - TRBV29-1 CSVEIGTGISYNEQFF TGCAGCGTTGAAATAGGGACAGGGATTTCCTACAATGAGCAGTTCTTC
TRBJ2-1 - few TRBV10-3 CAISGDNEQFF TGTGCCATCAGTGGGGACAATGAGCAGTTCTTC
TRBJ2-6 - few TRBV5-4 CASSLATGSGANVLTF TGTGCCAGCAGCTTGGCCACAGGGTCTGGGGCCAACGTCCTGACTTTC
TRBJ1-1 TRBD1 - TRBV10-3 CASGTGDGTEAFF TGTGCCAGCGGAACAGGGGATGGCACTGAAGCTTTCTTT
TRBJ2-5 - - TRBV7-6 CASSFHPAVETQYF TGTGCCAGCAGCTTCCATCCGGCGGTAGAGACCCAGTACTTC
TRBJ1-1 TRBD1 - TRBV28 CASSLLTGGAFF TGTGCCAGCAGTCTATTGACAGGGGGAGCTTTCTTT
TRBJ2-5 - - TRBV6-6 CASSYRPLTGKETQYF TGTGCCAGCAGTTATAGGCCCCTGACTGGAAAAGAGACCCAGTACTTC
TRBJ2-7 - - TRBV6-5 CASSYNARTYEQYF TGTGCCAGCAGTTACAATGCCAGGACCTACGAGCAGTACTTC
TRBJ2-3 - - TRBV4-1 CASSQGVLTSTDTQYF TGCGCCAGCAGCCAAGGGGTCCTGACGAGCACAGATACGCAGTATTTT